These 4 T cell receptor beta chains share one sample of origin, sequenced in a study of blood T cell repertoires in COVID-19. Data came from immunoSEQ multiplex PCR; TCRdb stores just in-frame clones and leaves some out. The data contain 400,000 to 550,000 clones, nearly 90% of them singletons. Sequenced: PBMCs or T cells enriched from blood (not recorded which). Receptor source: a woman aged 18-29 years with acute COVID-19.

The chain couples TRBV7-4 to TRBJ2-3; the D is unclear. CDR1 is SGHVT and CDR2 is SQSDAQ in the germline V gene. This CDR3 is 11 amino acids long. The V and J ends lost 4 bases and 9 bases respectively, with 8 bases between them. DNA of the CDR3: TGTGCCAGCAGCTATAACAGAACGCAGTATTTT. As protein: CASSYNRTQYF.

The gene calls are TRBV15 and TRBJ1-5; D might be TRBD1 (5 bases). The CDR3 spans 15 residues. V lost 0 bases and J lost 5, with 11 bases in between. The V gene's germline CDR1 is LNHNV and CDR2 YYDKDF (reference sequence). CDR3 sequence (DNA): TGTGCCACCAGCAGAGATCGGAGGGGCTATCAGCCCCAGCATTTT. Protein: CATSRDRRGYQPQHF.

The rearrangement uses TRBV28 and TRBJ1-1; D possibly corresponds to TRBD1 (6 bases). There are 12 residues in the CDR3. Between the trimmed V and J ends, which lost 8 bases and 8 bases, there was a span of 15 bases. Germline CDR1 reads MDHEN; CDR2 reads SYDVKM. This CDR3 is CASPGRGEEAFF. The CDR3 DNA reads TGTGCCAGCCCAGGGAGGGGGGAGGAAGCTTTCTTT.

The genes are TRBV30 and TRBJ2-2; the D is unclear. Germline V gene data show CDR1 as GTSNPN and CDR2 as SVGIG (reference sequence). The CDR3 covers 13 residues. V was cut by 1 base and J by 3 bases, with 6 bases left in between. The CDR3 loop is CAWSGGYTGELFF. As DNA, the CDR3 is TGTGCCTGGAGTGGCGGATACACCGGGGAGCTGTTTTTT.